Listed here are 31 T cell receptor beta chains from one sample, sequenced in a study of post-analysis software for immune sequencing data. General observations from the study: A few TRBV segments appeared more often in patients than in controls, and TRBV5-6, TRBV5-1 and TRBV20-1 were among these.

Unique molecular identifiers tagged the TCR beta cDNA libraries. One entry per CDR3 protein results from TCRdb running MiXCR on the PCR reads. The table shows about 540,000 distinct CDR3 sequences, with around 34% occurring only once. Their cognate antigens are unknown. The specimen was blood. All receptors derive from a girl aged 2-17 years with multiple sclerosis.

The V call is TRBV7-9, the J call TRBJ2-7; a weak D match, TRBD2 (7 bases). Germline CDR1 SEHNR, CDR2 FQNEAQ (reference sequence). The CDR3 has 13 residues. The V gene lost 2 bases and the J gene lost 7 bases, with 12 bases spanning the gap. The CDR3 sequence: CASSLIAGAEQYF. Here the CDR3 DNA reads TGTGCCAGCAGCTTAATCGCGGGGGCGGAGCAGTACTTC.

This clonotype was counted at least ten times. The chain combines TRBV7-2 with TRBJ2-1, with D maybe TRBD2 (5 bases). The CDR3 runs to 15 residues. Germline V lookup: CDR1 SGHTA, CDR2 FQGNSA. V shed 2 bases and J shed 5 bases, with 13 bases lying between them. Here the CDR3 reads CASSLSGIANNEQFF. The CDR3 coding sequence is TGTGCCAGCAGCTTATCCGGGATCGCAAACAATGAGCAGTTCTTC.

The chain uses TRBV29-1 and TRBJ2-3, with D perhaps TRBD2 (5 bases). CDR3 length equals 15 residues. V lost 4 bases, J lost 1 base, and 15 bases lay in between. Germline loops: CDR1 SQVTM, CDR2 ANQGSEA. For the CDR3, the DNA is TGCAGCGTTGGTGGCGGGCCCTCTGGCACAGATACGCAGTATTTT. This gives the protein CSVGGGPSGTDTQYF.

This chain uses TRBV7-2 with TRBJ2-1, with TRBD1 matching 8 bases. The ends lost 4 bases at V and 9 bases at J; junction bases unmatched: 5. The length of the CDR3 is 13 residues. The V gene's germline CDR1 is SGHTA and CDR2 FQGNSA. The CDR3 DNA is TGTGCCAGCAGCTCCTGGACAGGGATTGAGCAGTTCTTC. It is translated as CASSSWTGIEQFF.

This rearrangement joins TRBV6-5 to TRBJ2-3; 10 nucleotides align to TRBD1. From germline, CDR1 is MNHEY and CDR2 SVGAGI. CDR3 length: 14 amino acids. The junction had 6 bases not matched to a gene; V was cut back by 6 bases and J by 6 bases. CDR3 in amino acids: CASSRTGGGDTQYF. The DNA of the CDR3 is TGTGCCAGCAGCAGGACAGGGGGAGGGGATACGCAGTATTTT.

The chain employs TRBV28 and TRBJ2-5; the D gene could be TRBD1 or TRBD2 (5 bases each). V was shortened by 6 bases and J by 0 bases, with 11 bases between the two germline ends. The germline V gene encodes CDR1 MDHEN and CDR2 SYDVKM. The CDR3 is 14 amino acids. CDR3 in amino acids: CASRGVEYQETQYF. The CDR3 DNA is TGTGCCAGCAGGGGGGTAGAGTACCAAGAGACCCAGTACTTC.

The chain carries TRBV20-1 and TRBJ2-1; D remains unclear. This CDR3 is built from 15 residues. CDR1 and CDR2 (germline): DFQATT, SNEGSKA (reference sequence). V lost 1 base and J 2 bases, leaving 12 bases between the germline ends. CDR3 DNA: TGCAGTGCTAGAGCCCCCCTCAGCACCTACAATGAGCAGTTCTTC. It translates to CSARAPLSTYNEQFF.

Details on this clonotype: Possible read error: a much larger clone is one base away. The rearrangement joins TRBV20-1 to TRBJ2-7; D gene ambiguous. Germline assignment: CDR1 DFQATT and CDR2 SNEGSKA (reference sequence). This CDR3 spans 15 amino acids. The V gene lost 0 bases and the J gene lost 7 bases, with 19 bases spanning the gap. The CDR3 DNA follows: TGCAGTGCTAGAGATCTCAGAAAATCTAGGGATGAGCAGTACTTC. Amino acids: CSARDLRKSRDEQYF.

The chain joins TRBV3-1 to TRBJ2-5; 7 nucleotides align to TRBD1. Germline trimming cut 6 bases from V and 3 bases from J; bases unmatched to any gene: 4. Per the germline V gene, CDR1 is LGHDT and CDR2 is YNNKEL (reference sequence). This CDR3 has 13 amino acids. The CDR3 DNA sequence: TGTGCCAGCAGGCCCCAGGGGGAAGAGACCCAGTACTTC. Its translation is CASRPQGEETQYF.

The chain employs TRBV28 and TRBJ1-6, with D possibly TRBD1 on 6 matching bases. Deletions cut 5 bases from V and 6 bases from J, with 17 bases between. This CDR3 has 16 amino acids. The V gene's germline CDR1 is MDHEN and CDR2 SYDVKM. CDR3 sequence reads: CASSPRTARRNSPLHF. The CDR3 DNA reads TGTGCCAGCAGTCCCCGGACAGCCCGACGTAATTCACCCCTCCACTTT.

The chain recombines TRBV9 with TRBJ1-1, with D perhaps TRBD1 (5 bases). The CDR3 contains 14 residues. Germline V CDR1 and CDR2: SGDLS, YYNGEE. V lost 4 bases to trimming and J lost 3 bases, with 13 bases between them. The CDR3 here is CASSPWWGDTEAFF. CDR3 in DNA: TGTGCCAGCAGCCCGTGGTGGGGGGACACTGAAGCTTTCTTT.

This clonotype was found many times. The V gene is TRBV7-2, the J gene TRBJ2-1; D tentatively reads TRBD1 or TRBD2 (6 bases each). Per germline, CDR1 SGHTA and CDR2 FQGNSA. V was shortened by 6 bases and J by 8 bases, with 20 bases between the two germline ends. The CDR3 covers 15 residues. CDR3 bases: TGTGCCAGCAGATTATTAGAGGGGGGTGAGTATGAGCAGTTCTTC. Amino acid sequence: CASRLLEGGEYEQFF.

The rearrangement uses TRBV7-9 and TRBJ2-7; 10 bases agree with TRBD1. V dropped 2 bases and J dropped 8; count of bases not matched to a gene: 12. Germline values: CDR1 SEHNR, CDR2 FQNEAQ (reference sequence). The CDR3 has 16 amino acids. For the CDR3, the DNA is TGTGCCAGCAGCTTAACCCCGGGACAGGGGACTACGAAGCAGTACTTC. This gives the protein CASSLTPGQGTTKQYF.

This clonotype was counted only a few times. The V call is TRBV29-1, the J call TRBJ1-1; maybe TRBD1 (5 bases). Between the trimmed V and J ends, which lost 3 bases and 7 bases, there was a span of 9 bases. Per the germline V gene, CDR1 is SQVTM and CDR2 is ANQGSEA. The CDR3 has 11 amino acids. CDR3 coding DNA: TGCAGCGTTGAGACAGCATATGAAGCTTTCTTT. Translated: CSVETAYEAFF.

This clonotype occurred a few times. This chain connects TRBV3-1 to TRBJ1-2; D unresolved. V was shortened by 7 bases and J by 5 bases, with 20 bases between the two germline ends. CDR1 is LGHDT, CDR2 YNNKEL, per germline (reference sequence). The CDR3 has 15 residues. CDR3 in amino acids: CASTPSETGAYGYTF. CDR3 DNA sequence: TGTGCCAGCACCCCTTCGGAGACCGGAGCTTATGGCTACACCTTC.

This clonotype was seen a few times. The chain is built from TRBV4-1 and TRBJ1-3; D is unresolved. The ends were cut back, 1 base at V and 8 bases at J, with 15 bases in the middle. Germline V gene data show CDR1 as MGHRA and CDR2 as YSYEKL. The CDR3 has 15 amino acids. CDR3 residues: CASSQAGGEIDTIYF. For the CDR3, the DNA is TGCGCCAGCAGCCAAGCCGGCGGCGAAATTGACACCATATATTTT.

This clonotype was found a few times. The germline gene is not matched at one end of the junction; a read error may be the cause. This sequence joins TRBV28 and TRBJ2-3, with a weak D call TRBD2 (6 bases). CDR1 is MDHEN and CDR2 is SYDVKM in the germline V gene. The CDR3 runs to 18 residues. The CDR3 loop reads CASSLSKGLGSSTDTQYF. CDR3 coding DNA: TGTGCCAGCAGCTTATCCAAGGGACTGGGGTCAAGCACAGATACGCAGTATTTT.

DNA of the CDR3: TGTGCCAGCAGCTTAGGGGACAGGGTCGGGGATACGCAGTATTTT. Translating it yields CASSLGDRVGDTQYF. This sequence joins TRBV11-2 and TRBJ2-3, with TRBD1 matching 9 bases. The CDR3 length is 15 residues. Germline V gives CDR1 SGHAT, CDR2 FQNNGV. V dropped 1 base and J dropped 6; count of bases not matched to a gene: 5.

Concerning this clonotype: An end of the junction does not agree with germline; a read error may underlie this. The V and J genes are TRBV5-1 and TRBJ2-5, with D possibly being TRBD2 (5 bases). The V gene's germline CDR1 is SGHRS and CDR2 YFSETQ. CDR3 length equals 13 residues. The CDR3 DNA reads TGCGCCGGCAGCTCGGGTAGCGAAGAGACCCAGTACTTC. Its protein is CAGSSGSEETQYF.

The CDR3 DNA reads as TGTGCCAGCAGCTCCCCGGGACAGGGAATTACAGCCAAAAACATTCAGTACTTC. Encoded protein: CASSSPGQGITAKNIQYF. The V gene is TRBV5-6, the J gene TRBJ2-4, with 9 bases matching TRBD1. The CDR3 runs to 18 residues. Germline V gene sequence: CDR1 SGHDT, CDR2 YYEEEE. Trimming removed 3 bases from V and 0 bases from J; junction bases left unmatched: 10.

In its sample, this clonotype was seen many times. The gene calls are TRBV15 and TRBJ2-5; 7 bases are shared with TRBD1. The CDR3 sequence is 15 residues long. After removal of 1 base from V and 2 bases from J, the junction contained 4 bases not matched to a gene. The V gene's germline CDR1 is LNHNV and CDR2 YYDKDF (reference sequence). CDR3 coding DNA: TGTGCCACCAGCAGAGTCAGGGGGTATCAAGAGACCCAGTACTTC. Protein sequence: CATSRVRGYQETQYF.

V gene TRBV19 combines with J gene TRBJ2-5, with D maybe TRBD2 (7 bases). This CDR3 is built from 16 residues. The germline V gene encodes CDR1 LNHDA and CDR2 SQIVND (reference sequence). V gave up 2 bases and J gave up 4 bases, with 17 bases separating them. For the CDR3, the DNA is TGTGCCAGTAGTATACGAGGGGGGGCGTGGGGAGAGACCCAGTACTTC. Protein sequence: CASSIRGGAWGETQYF.

V and J are TRBV28 and TRBJ2-3; maybe TRBD2 (5 bases). V lost 6 bases and J lost 6, with 10 bases in between. Germline CDR1 is MDHEN and CDR2 is SYDVKM. CDR3 length: 12 amino acids. Here the CDR3 reads CASRNLADTQYF. The CDR3 nucleotides read TGTGCCAGCAGAAATCTAGCTGATACGCAGTATTTT.

The sample holds a few counts of this clonotype. The chain uses TRBV10-3 and TRBJ2-3; TRBD2 matches at 13 bases. The ends lost 4 bases at V and 1 base at J; junction bases unmatched: 5. Germline assignment: CDR1 ENHRY and CDR2 SYGVKD. There are 17 residues in the CDR3. CDR3 amino acids: CAISASTSGGGTDTQYF. CDR3 nucleotide sequence: TGTGCCATCAGTGCCTCCACTAGCGGGGGGGGCACAGATACGCAGTATTTT.

The chain employs TRBV5-5 and TRBJ2-6; 7 nucleotides line up with TRBD1. After removal of 4 bases from V and 0 bases from J, the junction contained 7 bases not matched to a gene. The germline V gene has CDR1 SGHKS and CDR2 YYEKEE (reference sequence). The CDR3 spans 17 residues. CDR3 DNA sequence: TGTGCCAGCAGCCTGGCAACAGGGGACTCTGGGGCCAACGTCCTGACTTTC. Its protein product is CASSLATGDSGANVLTF.

The chain couples TRBV5-6 to TRBJ1-1; possible D gene TRBD1, 6 bases. The CDR3 covers 15 residues. Germline lookup yields CDR1 SGHDT and CDR2 YYEEEE. Trimming took off 4 bases at V and 7 bases at J, with 20 bases between the two ends. CDR3 in DNA: TGTGCCAGCAGCCCGCGTGGACAGCTCAGTCATGAAGCTTTCTTT. Translated: CASSPRGQLSHEAFF.

This chain uses TRBV20-1 with TRBJ2-7; D not resolved. Germline loops: CDR1 DFQATT, CDR2 SNEGSKA (reference sequence). This CDR3 region has 12 residues. Trimming removed 7 bases from V and 3 bases from J, with 13 bases in between. In DNA, the CDR3 is TGCAGTGGACGGCCCCTTCACTACGAGCAGTACTTC. It is translated as CSGRPLHYEQYF.

This clonotype was observed many times. The rearrangement uses TRBV29-1 and TRBJ2-5; TRBD2 aligns across 11 bases. Losses at the gene ends were 8 bases for V and 5 bases for J; bases not matched to a gene: 13. The length of the CDR3 is 15 residues. Germline CDR1 reads SQVTM; CDR2 reads ANQGSEA. The chain's CDR3 is CSSWGDSGGVETQYF. In DNA form, the CDR3 reads TGCAGCTCTTGGGGAGATAGCGGGGGGGTGGAGACCCAGTACTTC.

The gene calls are TRBV10-3 and TRBJ1-1; D uncertain. The V gene's germline CDR1 is ENHRY and CDR2 SYGVKD. This CDR3 comprises 13 residues. The germline V and J ends were trimmed by 7 bases and 0 bases, with 9 bases remaining between them. The CDR3, as DNA: TGTGCCATCATGAGAGAGTTGAACACTGAAGCTTTCTTT. Translation: CAIMRELNTEAFF.

The chain has TRBV27 and TRBJ2-7, with TRBD2 identical over 8 bases. The J call may be wrong; the DNA end is better matched by TRBJ2-5. From germline, CDR1 is MNHEY and CDR2 SMNVEV (reference sequence). The CDR3 sequence is 16 residues long. The CDR3 DNA reads as TGTGCCAGCAGTCCCCTAAGAGTAGCGGGAAAAGAGACCCAGTACTTC. It yields the protein CASSPLRVAGKETQYF.

The chain carries TRBV21-1 and TRBJ2-7; TRBD2, the table's D call, lacks a check against the DNA. TRBV21-1 is a known pseudogene. The CDR3 spans 16 residues. This CDR3 is CASRLPREDREGEQYF. The CDR3 bases are TGTGCCAGCAGGCTCCCGAGAGAGGATAGGGAGGGCGAGCAGTACTTC.